This TCR beta chain was identified during a study of blood T cells in healthy people across ages. The use of a sample-barcoded 5' primer and a J-beta primer mix characterized a second PCR of roughly 7 to 12 cycles. TCRdb redid the calling of the 5' RACE reads with MiXCR, one entry per CDR3 protein. In the table there are around 940,000 distinct CDR3 sequences, roughly 51% of which are singletons. RNA extraction gave at least 5.5 micrograms of total RNA per sample. This CDR3 is built from 13 residues. The ends lost 4 bases at V and 3 bases at J; junction bases unmatched: 1. The sample holds a few counts of this clonotype. Its antigen is not known. Study results and limitations: Naive T cell percentage by flow cytometry tracked strongly with beta diversity. What prevented conclusive comparison of naive and antigen-experienced cells was that PBMCs were unsorted. In older individuals, TCR beta diversity per million T cells was lower, falling roughly linearly with age.

This chain links TRBV12-3 or TRBV12-4 with TRBJ2-5; 8 bases map to TRBD1. The source of this sequence is a woman aged 55-75 years in good health. Material for sequencing was blood. CDR3 DNA sequence: TGTGCCAGCAGTTGGACAGGGAAAGAGACCCAGTACTTC. Its translation is CASSWTGKETQYF.